One sample yielded the 9 T cell receptor beta chains listed below, sequenced in a study of preoperative IRX-2 immunotherapy in early breast cancer. Treatment described: preoperative locoregional IRX-2 cytokine immunotherapy. Some clones are missing from TCRdb's copy, which holds only in-frame ones; the method was immunoSEQ multiplex PCR. Here the sample spans some 25,000 clones, 80% to 90% being singletons. The source was tumor tissue, collected after IRX-2 immunotherapy. These receptors all stem from a human donor with breast cancer.

The chain joins TRBV28 to TRBJ1-1; D may be TRBD1 (6 bases). CDR1 is MDHEN, CDR2 SYDVKM, per germline. This CDR3 has 15 amino acids. V lost 6 bases and J 10 bases, leaving 24 bases between the germline ends. CDR3 in amino acids: CASSSGANRAIGAFF. The CDR3, as DNA: TGTGCCAGCAGCTCAGGGGCTAACAGGGCCATCGGAGCTTTCTTT.

The chain is built from TRBV28 and TRBJ2-7; D not certain. The germline gives CDR1 MDHEN, CDR2 SYDVKM. V was pared by 0 bases and J by 3 bases, with 3 bases between. The CDR3 has 12 amino acids. CDR3 DNA: TGTGCCAGCAGTTTATGGTTCTACGAGCAGTACTTC. This codes for CASSLWFYEQYF. The full variable domain, in which reference TRBV28 and TRBJ2-7 provide the parts outside the CDR3, is DVKVTQSSRYLVKRTGEKVFLECVQDMDHENMFWYRQDPGLGLRLIYFSYDVKMKEKGDIPEGYSVSREKKERFSLILESASTNQTSMYLCASSLWFYEQYFGPGTRLTVT.

The genes are TRBV27 and TRBJ2-5, with D possibly TRBD2 on 6 matching bases. This CDR3 is 14 amino acids long. Germline CDR1 reads MNHEY; CDR2 reads SMNVEV (reference sequence). V lost 5 bases and J 2 bases, leaving 12 bases between the germline ends. Here the CDR3 reads CASSVWGGQETQYF. CDR3 bases: TGTGCCAGCAGTGTCTGGGGAGGACAAGAGACCCAGTACTTC.

This rearrangement joins TRBV15 to TRBJ2-5; D remains unclear. V gave up 0 bases and J gave up 1 base, with 3 bases separating them. Looked up from germline, CDR1 is LNHNV and CDR2 is YYDKDF (reference sequence). This CDR3 region has 13 residues. CDR3 in amino acids: CATSRDVQETQYF. DNA for the CDR3: TGTGCCACCAGCAGAGACGTCCAAGAGACCCAGTACTTC. The variable domain in full, completed from reference TRBV15 and TRBJ2-5, reads DAMVIQNPRYQVTQFGKPVTLSCSQTLNHNVMYWYQQKSSQAPKLLFHYYDKDFNNEADTPDNFQSRRPNTSFCFLDIRSPGLGDTAMYLCATSRDVQETQYFGPGTRLLVL.

V and J are TRBV5-6 and TRBJ1-2, with no clear D. This CDR3 is built from 14 residues. Per germline, CDR1 SGHDT and CDR2 YYEEEE. The V end was cut by 6 bases, the J end by 4 bases, with 16 bases between. This CDR3 reads CASIVQRFGYGYTF. CDR3 bases: TGTGCCAGCATCGTACAGAGGTTCGGCTATGGCTACACCTTC.

This chain links TRBV5-1 with TRBJ2-7, with 7 bases that match TRBD1. The CDR3 length is 15 residues. V gave up 0 bases and J gave up 0 bases; unmatched junction bases: 3. Per the germline V gene, CDR1 is SGHRS and CDR2 is YFSETQ. CDR3 bases: TGCGCCAGCAGCTTGGGGGACAGCTTCTCCTACGAGCAGTACTTC. This sequence encodes CASSLGDSFSYEQYF.

The chain links TRBV6-4 to TRBJ2-3; the match to TRBD1 covers 8 bases. The V gene's germline CDR1 is MRHNA and CDR2 SNTAGT. The CDR3 spans 14 residues. J lost 4 bases, V lost 4 bases, and 4 bases had no gene match. This chain's CDR3 is CASSVNRGADTQYF. Here the CDR3 DNA reads TGTGCCAGCAGTGTAAACAGGGGGGCAGATACGCAGTATTTT.

The chain links TRBV19 to TRBJ1-2; TRBD1 might be the D (5 bases). V was shortened by 3 bases and J by 4 bases, with 9 bases between the two germline ends. In germline, CDR1 is LNHDA, CDR2 SQIVND (reference sequence). The CDR3 length is 13 residues. CDR3 bases: TGTGCCAGTAGTATCTCCCAGGGCTATGGCTACACCTTC. Translating gives CASSISQGYGYTF.

The rearrangement uses TRBV7-2 and TRBJ2-3; tentatively, D is TRBD2 (5 bases). This CDR3 contains 14 residues. Trimming took 6 bases from V and 2 from J, leaving 12 bases between them. Germline loops: CDR1 SGHTA, CDR2 FQGNSA. The CDR3 loop reads CASSEGPSTDTQYF. The CDR3, as DNA: TGTGCCAGCAGTGAGGGTCCCTCCACAGATACGCAGTATTTT. The full variable domain, in which reference TRBV7-2 and TRBJ2-3 provide the parts outside the CDR3, is GAGVSQSPSNKVTEKGKDVELRCDPISGHTALYWYRQSLGQGLEFLIYFQGNSAPDKSGLPSDRFSAERTGGSVSTLTIQRTQQEDSAVYLCASSEGPSTDTQYFGPGTRLTVL.